This passage covers 22 T cell receptor beta chains from one sample sequenced in a study of T cells in narcolepsy (dated by TCRdb to between 2017 and 2018). Receptors were amplified or captured by the immunoSEQ multiplex PCR assay. In TCRdb, the immuneACCESS table is reduced to in-frame sequences with V and J assigned. These tables do not hold every clone; where another copy was compared, an unresolved V gene accounts for under half, and the others remain unexplained. Within this sample are some 13,000 clones, with approximately 88% of them counted one time only. The top ten clones comprise under 2% of the sample. Sample: CD45RA- memory CD4+ T cells from PBMCs. Explained via the paper, the cell subset or site label denotes: memory T cells sorted ex vivo from peripheral blood. These receptors originate from a human donor with narcolepsy.

CDR3 sequence (DNA): TGTGCCACCTTCGGCTCCGAGGGGAACACCGGGGAGCTGTTTTTT. Its protein product is CATFGSEGNTGELFF. The rearrangement links TRBV6-5 to TRBJ2-2, with D perhaps matching TRBD2 (5 bases). The CDR3 covers 15 residues. Between the trimmed V and J ends, which lost 10 bases and 1 base, there was a span of 16 bases. CDR1 MNHEY and CDR2 SVGAGI come from the germline V gene.

This chain joins TRBV7-8 and TRBJ2-2; perhaps TRBD1 as D (6 bases). V was shortened by 5 bases and J by 0 bases, with 10 bases between the two germline ends. Germline assignment: CDR1 SGHVS and CDR2 FQNEAQ. The CDR3 runs to 15 residues. CDR3 protein: CASSPQGSNTGELFF. The CDR3 DNA sequence: TGTGCCAGCAGCCCTCAGGGGTCGAACACCGGGGAGCTGTTTTTT. The whole variable domain, filled in from reference TRBV7-8 and TRBJ2-2, reads GAGVSQSPRYKVAKRGQDVALRCDPISGHVSLFWYQQALGQGPEFLTYFQNEAQLDKSGLPSDRFFAERPEGSVSTLKIQRTQQEDSAVYLCASSPQGSNTGELFFGEGSRLTVL.

This chain connects TRBV6-1 to TRBJ1-2, with 8 positions matching TRBD1. The CDR3 is 15 amino acids. The trim removed 4 bases at V and 3 bases at J, leaving 7 bases unmatched. CDR1 MNHNS and CDR2 SASEGT come from the germline V gene. CDR3 nucleotide sequence: TGTGCCAGCAGTGGGCCGGACAGGGATCACTATGGCTACACCTTC. Amino acids: CASSGPDRDHYGYTF.

The chain is built from TRBV7-2 and TRBJ2-1; 9 bases match TRBD2. The germline V gene encodes CDR1 SGHTA and CDR2 FQGNSA. This CDR3 comprises 14 residues. Germline trimming cut 5 bases from V and 6 bases from J; bases unmatched to any gene: 5. The CDR3 DNA sequence: TGTGCCAGCAGCCTGGGACTAGCAACCAATGAGCAGTTCTTC. Translating it yields CASSLGLATNEQFF.

This clone was detected only once. This chain connects TRBV19 to TRBJ2-3; 8 bases align to TRBD1. This CDR3 spans 15 amino acids. The trim removed 5 bases at V and 5 bases at J, leaving 9 bases unmatched. The germline V gene has CDR1 LNHDA and CDR2 SQIVND (reference sequence). CDR3 sequence reads: CASSVAGQGKDTQYF. The CDR3 DNA follows: TGTGCCAGTAGTGTCGCAGGACAGGGAAAAGATACGCAGTATTTT.

The chain couples TRBV6-4 to TRBJ2-3; a weak D match, TRBD2 (5 bases). Germline V gene lookup returns CDR1 MRHNA and CDR2 SNTAGT. CDR3 size: 14 residues. The V end was cut by 5 bases, the J end by 2 bases, with 11 bases between. For the CDR3, the DNA is TGTGCCAGCAGTTTGAGCGGACCCACAGATACGCAGTATTTT. Translated, it gives CASSLSGPTDTQYF.

This chain connects TRBV25-1 to TRBJ2-2, with a weak D call TRBD2 (5 bases). With 1 base removed from V and 6 bases from J, the gap between germline ends came to 9 bases. The CDR3 runs 14 residues. The germline gives CDR1 MGHDK, CDR2 SYGVNS. This CDR3 reads CASSESPAAGELFF. In DNA form, the CDR3 reads TGTGCCAGCAGTGAATCTCCAGCGGCCGGGGAGCTGTTTTTT. Filled out from reference TRBV25-1 and TRBJ2-2, the complete variable domain reads EADIYQTPRYLVIGTGKKITLECSQTMGHDKMYWYQQDPGMELHLIHYSYGVNSTEKGDLSSESTVSRIRTEHFPLTLESARPSHTSQYLCASSESPAAGELFFGEGSRLTVL.

The V and J genes are TRBV7-2 and TRBJ2-3; 8 nucleotides match TRBD2. This CDR3 contains 16 residues. The germline V gene encodes CDR1 SGHTA and CDR2 FQGNSA. V trimming: 3 bases; J trimming: 1 base; junction bases outside the gene matches: 6. The CDR3 sequence: CASSFLSGSGTDTQYF. DNA for the CDR3: TGTGCCAGCAGCTTCCTAAGCGGGAGCGGCACAGATACGCAGTATTTT.

This chain connects TRBV11-2 to TRBJ1-1; TRBD1 is a possible D gene (5 bases). Trimming removed 5 bases at V and 0 bases at J, with 19 bases between. Germline values: CDR1 SGHAT, CDR2 FQNNGV. CDR3 length equals 17 residues. CDR3 bases: TGTGCCAGCAGCCGTCAAAGGGGCCCAGATTTGAACACTGAAGCTTTCTTT. This translates into CASSRQRGPDLNTEAFF.

CDR3 coding DNA: TGCGCCAGCAGCTTGGTTTCCGGGAACCGGGACTCAGCTTTCTTT. Residues: CASSLVSGNRDSAFF. V usage is TRBV5-1 and J usage is TRBJ1-1, with D maybe TRBD1 (5 bases). V was clipped by 0 bases and J by 10 bases, with 19 bases between them. The CDR3 is made up of 15 amino acids. Germline V lookup: CDR1 SGHRS, CDR2 YFSETQ.

The gene calls are TRBV10-1 and TRBJ1-5; 8 positions match TRBD1. The CDR3 length is 16 residues. V trimming: 7 bases; J trimming: 3 bases; junction bases outside the gene matches: 11. Germline lookup yields CDR1 WNHNN and CDR2 SYGVQD (reference sequence). CDR3 sequence (DNA): TGCGCCAGCAATTCTAACAGGGGGAGGGACAATCAGCCCCAGCATTTT. Protein: CASNSNRGRDNQPQHF.

V and J are TRBV9 and TRBJ2-1, with D perhaps matching TRBD2 (6 bases). From germline, CDR1 is SGDLS and CDR2 YYNGEE. This CDR3 region has 15 residues. V was clipped by 4 bases and J by 6 bases, with 17 bases between them. The CDR3 bases are TGTGCCAGCAGCCTCACGTGGGGACTCCCCAATGAGCAGTTCTTC. Its translation: CASSLTWGLPNEQFF.

This clone was seen just once. The V call is TRBV11-3, the J call TRBJ2-2; D is perhaps TRBD2 (6 bases). Trimming cost V 6 bases and J 4 bases, with 15 bases left between them. The CDR3 has 15 residues. Germline assignment: CDR1 SGHNT and CDR2 YENEEA. The CDR3 nucleotides read TGTGCCAGCAGAGCCCGTTGGGAGGTCACCGGGGAGCTGTTTTTT. Its protein product is CASRARWEVTGELFF.

CDR3 in amino acids: CASSLPGQGYGYTF. The CDR3 nucleotides are TGTGCCAGCAGCCTCCCGGGACAGGGCTATGGCTACACCTTC. The chain carries TRBV7-8 and TRBJ1-2, with TRBD1 matching over 9 bases. V lost 5 bases, J lost 4 bases, and 5 bases stayed unmatched. The CDR3 consists of 14 residues. Germline values: CDR1 SGHVS, CDR2 FQNEAQ. Together with reference TRBV7-8 and TRBJ1-2, the CDR3 gives the full variable domain: GAGVSQSPRYKVAKRGQDVALRCDPISGHVSLFWYQQALGQGPEFLTYFQNEAQLDKSGLPSDRFFAERPEGSVSTLKIQRTQQEDSAVYLCASSLPGQGYGYTFGSGTRLTVV.

The chain uses TRBV7-9 and TRBJ1-2; TRBD1 is a possible D gene (6 bases). This CDR3 spans 15 amino acids. Germline V gene sequence: CDR1 SEHNR, CDR2 FQNEAQ (reference sequence). V shed 5 bases and J shed 3 bases, with 16 bases lying between them. The CDR3 region is CASSPSRQGYYGYTF. For the CDR3, the DNA is TGTGCCAGCAGCCCCTCCCGGCAGGGGTACTATGGCTACACCTTC.

This chain connects TRBV6-5 to TRBJ1-1; weak D call: TRBD1 (5 bases). V lost 5 bases and J 0 bases, leaving 13 bases between the germline ends. CDR1 is MNHEY and CDR2 is SVGAGI in the germline V gene. The CDR3 covers 15 residues. For the CDR3, the DNA is TGTGCCAGCAGTCCCCACGGAGGGGTGAACACTGAAGCTTTCTTT. The encoded protein is CASSPHGGVNTEAFF.

The sample holds one count of this clone. The chain is built from TRBV30 and TRBJ2-2; 13 positions agree with TRBD2. V lost 5 bases and J lost 5; bases outside the gene matches: 5. CDR1 GTSNPN and CDR2 SVGIG come from the germline V gene (reference sequence). This CDR3 is 15 amino acids long. This chain's CDR3 is CAWDPGLAGTGELFF. Here the CDR3 DNA reads TGTGCCTGGGATCCGGGACTAGCGGGGACCGGGGAGCTGTTTTTT.

V and J are TRBV13 and TRBJ2-1; perhaps TRBD2 as D (6 bases). This CDR3 spans 15 amino acids. Germline V gene lookup returns CDR1 PRHDT and CDR2 FYEKMQ (reference sequence). Trimming removed 6 bases at V and 7 bases at J, with 19 bases between. The CDR3 coding sequence is TGTGCCAGCAGGACTAGGGTTGGAGTTCTAAATGAGCAGTTCTTC. Amino acids: CASRTRVGVLNEQFF.

The rearrangement uses TRBV5-1 and TRBJ2-3; D is unclear. Between the trimmed V and J ends, which lost 4 bases and 1 base, there was a span of 7 bases. The germline V gene encodes CDR1 SGHRS and CDR2 YFSETQ. The CDR3 extends over 13 amino acids. CDR3 amino acids: CASSETGTDTQYF. The CDR3 DNA sequence: TGCGCCAGCAGCGAGACTGGCACAGATACGCAGTATTTT.

V gene TRBV5-1 combines with J gene TRBJ2-5; D unclear. This CDR3 comprises 17 residues. The V end lost 0 bases, the J end lost 4 bases, and 19 bases lay between the germline ends. Germline assignment: CDR1 SGHRS and CDR2 YFSETQ. In DNA, the CDR3 is TGCGCCAGCAGCTTGGGCATAAGTGAGGAACGGCTAGAGACCCAGTACTTC. The encoded protein is CASSLGISEERLETQYF.

The chain combines TRBV7-9 with TRBJ2-7; D is undetermined. The germline gives CDR1 SEHNR, CDR2 FQNEAQ (reference sequence). Trimming pared 5 bases from V and 4 bases from J, leaving 6 bases between. The CDR3 is 11 residues long. CDR3 coding DNA: TGTGCCAGCAGCCTTGAGTACGAGCAGTACTTC. Translation gives CASSLEYEQYF.

V and J are TRBV18 and TRBJ2-7; 10 bases align to TRBD2. The CDR3 spans 15 residues. Germline V lookup: CDR1 KGHSH, CDR2 LQKENI. With V trimmed by 4 bases and J by 2 bases, 5 bases remained unmatched. The CDR3 loop is CASSRSGREAYEQYF. In nucleotides, the CDR3 is TGTGCCAGCTCACGCAGCGGGAGGGAGGCCTACGAGCAGTACTTC.